One sample yielded the 17 T cell receptor beta chains listed below, sequenced in a study of PD-L1 blockade in urothelial cancer. Some clones are missing from TCRdb's copy, which holds only in-frame ones; the method was immunoSEQ multiplex PCR. The sample yields nearly 35,000 clones, 84% seen once. This sample's time point: pretreatment peripheral blood. This sample comprised PBMCs, obtained around atezolizumab (anti-PD-L1) treatment. The receptors were gathered from a man aged 55 to 70 with urothelial cancer.

This chain connects TRBV7-3 to TRBJ2-3, with 7 bases aligning to TRBD2. V lost 3 bases to trimming and J lost 8 bases; unmatched junction nucleotides: 2. The CDR3 extends over 12 amino acids. Germline loops: CDR1 SGHTA, CDR2 FQGTGA. The CDR3 nucleotides are TGTGCCAGCAGCTTGACGGGAGGTACGCAGTATTTT. Protein sequence: CASSLTGGTQYF. Full variable domain (missing parts from reference TRBV7-3 and TRBJ2-3): GAGVSQTPSNKVTEKGKYVELRCDPISGHTALYWYRQSLGQGPEFLIYFQGTGAADDSGLPNDRFFAVRPEGSVSTLKIQRTERGDSAVYLCASSLTGGTQYFGPGTRLTVL.

The V gene is TRBV28, the J gene TRBJ1-6; 9 bases align to TRBD1. Per germline, CDR1 MDHEN and CDR2 SYDVKM. The V and J ends lost 5 bases and 3 bases, in that order; junction bases with no gene match: 29. The CDR3 runs to 24 residues. DNA of the CDR3: TGTGCCAGCAGTGTATCAGGGCCAACTCTCCGGGACAGGGCTTCTTCGTTCTATAATTCACCCCTCCACTTT. Protein product: CASSVSGPTLRDRASSFYNSPLHF.

This chain connects TRBV6-6 to TRBJ2-7, with TRBD1 as a possible D gene (6 bases). Looked up from germline, CDR1 is MNHNY and CDR2 is SVGAGI (reference sequence). The germline V and J ends were trimmed by 7 bases and 3 bases, with 16 bases remaining between them. The CDR3 has 14 residues. CDR3 residues: CASTYGTPYYEQYF. The DNA of the CDR3 is TGTGCCAGCACCTACGGGACACCGTACTACGAGCAGTACTTC.

The chain joins TRBV5-1 to TRBJ1-2; TRBD1 might be the D (5 bases). CDR1 is SGHRS, CDR2 YFSETQ, per germline. The V and J ends lost 4 bases and 8 bases respectively, with 12 bases between them. This CDR3 region has 12 residues. The CDR3 sequence is CASSPLGAGYTF. The CDR3 coding sequence is TGCGCCAGCAGCCCCCTAGGGGCGGGCTACACCTTC.

The CDR3 DNA reads as TGTGCCAGCTCACCTACCGGGACTAGCGGGAGTAGCGACGAGCAGTACTTC. Amino acid sequence: CASSPTGTSGSSDEQYF. This sequence joins TRBV18 and TRBJ2-7; 14 positions match TRBD2. Germline V lookup: CDR1 KGHSH, CDR2 LQKENI. CDR3 length: 17 amino acids. After removal of 3 bases from V and 5 bases from J, the junction contained 9 bases not matched to a gene.

V usage is TRBV27 and J usage is TRBJ2-1; the match to TRBD2 covers 12 bases. V shed 5 bases, J shed 16 bases, and the junction held 15 bases outside the gene matches. Per germline, CDR1 MNHEY and CDR2 SMNVEV (reference sequence). The CDR3 contains 15 residues. CDR3 nucleotides: TGTGCCAGCAGTCCGAGTTCGCGGGCTAGCGGGAGGGATTTCTTC. It codes for CASSPSSRASGRDFF.

The chain joins TRBV27 to TRBJ2-1, with 11 bases identical to TRBD2. The CDR3 extends over 15 amino acids. Per the germline V gene, CDR1 is MNHEY and CDR2 is SMNVEV (reference sequence). Trimming took 6 bases from V and 4 from J; bases not matched to a gene: 5. CDR3: CASSAGTSGYNEQFF. CDR3 nucleotides: TGTGCCAGCAGCGCCGGGACTAGCGGTTACAATGAGCAGTTCTTC.

The rearrangement uses TRBV29-1 and TRBJ1-1; unclear D gene. Per the germline V gene, CDR1 is SQVTM and CDR2 is ANQGSEA. The V gene lost 6 bases and the J gene lost 0 bases, with 11 bases spanning the gap. The length of the CDR3 is 13 residues. The CDR3 DNA reads TGCAGCGTGGGCCCCTACATGAACACTGAAGCTTTCTTT. Protein product: CSVGPYMNTEAFF. The entire variable domain, with the rest obtained from reference TRBV29-1 and TRBJ1-1, is as follows: SAVISQKPSRDICQRGTSLTIQCQVDSQVTMMFWYRQQPGQSLTLIATANQGSEATYESGFVIDKFPISRPNLTFSTLTVSNMSPEDSSIYLCSVGPYMNTEAFFGQGTRLTVV.

V and J are TRBV27 and TRBJ2-5; the D gene is possibly TRBD2 (5 bases). V was pared by 6 bases and J by 5 bases, with 10 bases between. The CDR3 contains 12 residues. CDR1 is MNHEY and CDR2 is SMNVEV in the germline V gene (reference sequence). The CDR3 bases are TGTGCCAGCAGCCCCGGGATGGAGACCCAGTACTTC. Residues: CASSPGMETQYF.

The table lists this clone with a few counts. The chain couples TRBV12-5 to TRBJ2-3, with 9 bases that match TRBD2. Trimming removed 0 bases from V and 2 bases from J; junction bases left unmatched: 6. The germline gives CDR1 LGHNT, CDR2 FRNRAP. CDR3 length: 17 amino acids. DNA of the CDR3: TGTGCTAGTGGTTTGGTACGTGCGGGAGGGAACACAGATACGCAGTATTTT. Protein sequence: CASGLVRAGGNTDTQYF.

The chain combines TRBV9 with TRBJ1-6; D remains ambiguous. Germline CDR1 and CDR2: SGDLS and YYNGEE. The CDR3 loop spans 15 amino acids. V gave up 3 bases and J gave up 6 bases, with 13 bases separating them. The CDR3 sequence: CASSGERISNSPLHF. CDR3 nucleotides: TGTGCCAGCAGCGGGGAGAGAATTTCTAATTCACCCCTCCACTTT.

The rearrangement joins TRBV5-5 to TRBJ2-7; D gene ambiguous. The V and J ends lost 4 bases and 5 bases respectively, with 16 bases between them. This CDR3 is 14 amino acids long. CDR1 SGHKS and CDR2 YYEKEE come from the germline V gene (reference sequence). The chain's CDR3 is CASSRTVVPHEQYF. The CDR3 coding sequence is TGTGCCAGCAGCCGAACCGTAGTCCCCCACGAGCAGTACTTC.

J is TRBJ2-7 and V is TRBV5-1; 8 nucleotides align to TRBD2. This CDR3 is built from 14 residues. Trimming cost V 3 bases and J 4 bases; bases outside gene matches: 6. The germline gives CDR1 SGHRS, CDR2 YFSETQ. The CDR3 DNA reads as TGCGCCAGCAGCTCGGCGGGGGGCTTGTACGAGCAGTACTTC. Translating it yields CASSSAGGLYEQYF.

The genes are TRBV18 and TRBJ2-5; D ambiguous. The CDR3 loop spans 16 amino acids. Germline CDR1 and CDR2: KGHSH and LQKENI. V lost 0 bases and J lost 5, with 16 bases in between. The CDR3 bases are TGTGCCAGCTCACCACCCAGTCTGCCGATGGTTGAGACCCAGTACTTC. Translation: CASSPPSLPMVETQYF.

This chain connects TRBV5-6 to TRBJ2-7; D is possibly TRBD1 (5 bases). The germline gives CDR1 SGHDT, CDR2 YYEEEE. The CDR3 runs to 14 residues. The V and J ends lost 2 bases and 2 bases respectively, with 11 bases between them. The CDR3 region is CASSLRTFTYEQYF. CDR3 DNA sequence: TGTGCCAGCAGCTTAAGGACATTCACCTACGAGCAGTACTTC.

The chain carries TRBV19 and TRBJ2-1; no firm D call. CDR3 size: 11 residues. Germline V gene data show CDR1 as LNHDA and CDR2 as SQIVND (reference sequence). V shed 4 bases and J shed 10 bases, with 8 bases lying between them. CDR3 nucleotide sequence: TGTGCCAGTAGTAACCGACAAGAGCAGTTCTTC. It specifies CASSNRQEQFF.

This chain uses TRBV25-1 with TRBJ2-3; D ambiguous. Germline V gene lookup returns CDR1 MGHDK and CDR2 SYGVNS. Trimming removed 1 base from V and 3 bases from J, with 5 bases in between. The CDR3 is 13 residues long. CDR3 sequence (DNA): TGTGCCAGCAGTGAATCAGGAACAGATACGCAGTATTTT. This translates into CASSESGTDTQYF.